Included here is one T cell receptor (beta chain) sequence, with context. What this receptor recognizes is not known. The record has no base qualities; no much larger clone is one base away. The germline V gene (reference sequence) gives CDR1 as SEHNR and CDR2 as FQNEAQ. After removal of 11 bases from V and 5 bases from J, the junction retains 4 bases not matched to a gene. The CDR3 has 11 amino acids, counting the end cysteine and phenylalanine. Solely the CDR3 DNA is kept, with 33 bases framed from the first base. The sample comes from a study of Graves' ophthalmopathy and Graves' hyperthyroidism (dated by TCRdb to 2016 to 2019). As for the study more broadly: Stable hyperthyroidism was defined as no progression to ophthalmopathy within 18 months of follow-up. For independent validation, a separate cohort was made up of 18 hyperthyroidism patients plus 17 patients who later progressed from hyperthyroidism to ophthalmopathy. TCR beta repertoire signatures were used to distinguish Graves' ophthalmopathy from Graves' hyperthyroidism and to predict progression to ophthalmopathy. In total, approximately 130 blood samples were TCR-sequenced: some 43 ophthalmopathy, under 80 hyperthyroidism and approximately 17 hyperthyroidism-to-ophthalmopathy patients. Following sampling, methimazole starting at 30 mg daily was administered to hyperthyroidism patients, and high-dose intravenous methylprednisolone was administered to ophthalmopathy patients. To explore V-J signatures that distinguish ophthalmopathy from hyperthyroidism, a discovery set of about a hundred patients was enrolled, made up of about 40 with ophthalmopathy and around 57 with stable hyperthyroidism. In about six hyperthyroidism patients, T-cell repertoires of thyroid tissue and blood were compared.

The research as a whole found: In validation, the model predicted ophthalmopathy progression with nearly 71% sensitivity and approximately 75% specificity; fewer than 15 predicted patients were CT-confirmed with GO in a median of roughly 6.8 months. No statistical method was used to set the sample size in advance, and the investigators knew which group each participant was assigned to. Most expanded thyroid clonotypes with frequency above 0.001 were also detected in blood, suggesting blood repertoires may reflect the thyroid immune response. In cross-validation, the 13-signature model distinguished ophthalmopathy from stable hyperthyroidism with around 90% sensitivity and about 81% specificity, while in the test set the corresponding values were roughly 80% and 75%.

For repertoire sequencing, the TCR beta CDR3 regions were amplified from RNA transcripts. HTBI primers and the Qiagen OneStep RT-PCR kit were used in a first-round RT-PCR, which was followed by a second-round multiplex PCR, size selection and purification. Libraries were sequenced on an Illumina HiSeq2000 using paired-end 100 bp reads. The authors' pipeline ran thus. SOAPnuke was used for read processing, and reads with adapters, uncalled bases, a mean Phred below 15, or no exact constant-primer or identifier match were discarded. COPE v1.2.5 was used to merge high-quality paired reads. Each unique nucleotide sequence was defined as a clonotype, and clonotypes were aligned to IMGT TRB V, D and J references with MiTCR v1.1. The analysis was limited to V-J combinations with a frequency above 0.0001, which together covered about 99% of repertoires. For each V-J combination, a TCR clonal expansion and chaos score was defined as F50 clonal expansion divided by the chaos observed in the TCRdist matrix. Welch's t-statistics and random forest were used to reduce features to 10 to 15 V-J combinations, which were fed into a naive Bayes classifier. The Morisita-Horn index was used to measure how similar the thyroid and blood repertoires were. TCRdb trimmed public reads at Q25 via fastp, called clones via MiXCR and kept in-frame beta chains. A single entry per CDR3 protein holds the most common genes and DNA from its merged rows. The V and J calls and clone size come from TCRdb's table, not from the authors' own analysis. In all, the sample holds 450,000 to 600,000 distinct CDR3 sequences, and 35% to 40% of those were seen once. The ten largest make up roughly 4% of the sample.

Hyperthyroidism patients were newly diagnosed, were aged 18 to 65 years, and had a disease duration under 2 months. Patients with other autoimmune diseases, uncontrolled infections, pregnancy or lactation were excluded from the study. Diagnosis relied on clinical symptoms, serum thyroxine, TRAb, thyroid ultrasound and orbital computed tomography. Total RNA was extracted with Trizol reagent and quality-checked on an Agilent 2100 Bioanalyzer. The TCR was taken from an adult man with Graves' hyperthyroidism. The specimen was peripheral blood or thyroid tissue (not recorded which). The V and J genes are TRBV7-9 and TRBJ2-3; a stretch of 7 junction bases matches TRBD2. The CDR3 in this case is CAGWGGDTQYF. The DNA reads TGTGCCGGCTGGGGGGGAGATACGCAGTATTTT.